A selection of T cell receptor beta chains follows, all from one sample in a study of CD8+CD57+ T cells in acquired aplastic anemia. Each CDR3 protein is one row after TCRdb ran MiXCR on the reads. The data contain about 110,000 distinct CDR3 sequences, 50% to 65% of them singletons. What was sequenced was sorted CD4+, CD8+, or CD8+CD57+ T cells (not recorded which) from PBMCs. The receptor set was obtained from a human donor in good health, serving as a control. The CDR3 runs from the conserved cysteine through the conserved F or W. Each record gives: clone size, V gene, J gene, D gene, CDR3 protein, CDR3 DNA. A D gene is named only where the DNA matches it firmly. Clone size is not always given. Where it is, it says once, few, many or a class for expanded clones.

abundance: -; v_gene: TRBV7-3; j_gene: TRBJ1-1; d_gene: -; CDR3aa: CASSPALNTEAFF; CDR3nt: TGTGCCAGCAGCCCAGCATTGAACACTGAAGCTTTCTTT
abundance: few; v_gene: TRBV19; j_gene: TRBJ2-7; d_gene: -; CDR3aa: CASSPGAGWYEQYF; CDR3nt: TGTGCCAGTAGCCCTGGGGCAGGGTGGTACGAGCAGTACTTC
abundance: -; v_gene: TRBV30; j_gene: TRBJ1-1; d_gene: -; CDR3aa: CAWTLGGGTEAFF; CDR3nt: TGTGCCTGGACCCTCGGGGGGGGCACTGAAGCTTTCTTT
abundance: -; v_gene: TRBV29-1; j_gene: TRBJ2-5; d_gene: TRBD2; CDR3aa: CSVEGMGGETQYF; CDR3nt: TGCAGCGTTGAAGGAATGGGGGGGGAGACCCAGTACTTC
abundance: many; v_gene: TRBV12-3/TRBV12-4; j_gene: TRBJ2-5; d_gene: -; CDR3aa: CASSTSRRETQYF; CDR3nt: TGTGCCAGCAGCACGAGCCGACGAGAGACCCAGTACTTC
abundance: many; v_gene: TRBV19; j_gene: TRBJ2-7; d_gene: TRBD1; CDR3aa: CASSIDRDSSYEQYF; CDR3nt: TGTGCCAGTAGTATAGACAGGGACAGCTCCTACGAGCAGTACTTC
abundance: many; v_gene: TRBV12-3/TRBV12-4; j_gene: TRBJ2-2; d_gene: -; CDR3aa: CASSDVNTGELFF; CDR3nt: TGTGCCAGCAGCGACGTTAACACCGGGGAGCTGTTTTTT
abundance: -; v_gene: TRBV10-3; j_gene: TRBJ2-3; d_gene: TRBD1; CDR3aa: CAIRADRGTDTQYF; CDR3nt: TGTGCCATCAGAGCTGACAGGGGCACAGATACGCAGTATTTT
abundance: -; v_gene: TRBV6-1; j_gene: TRBJ2-5; d_gene: TRBD2; CDR3aa: CASRRTSGGGETQYF; CDR3nt: TGTGCCAGCAGGAGGACTAGCGGGGGCGGAGAGACCCAGTACTTC
abundance: many; v_gene: TRBV5-6; j_gene: TRBJ1-3; d_gene: -; CDR3aa: CASSLYRDSGNTIYF; CDR3nt: TGTGCCAGCAGCTTGTACAGGGACTCTGGAAACACCATATATTTT
abundance: many; v_gene: TRBV4-3; j_gene: TRBJ1-2; d_gene: TRBD1; CDR3aa: CASSRGQGHGYTF; CDR3nt: TGCGCCAGCAGTAGGGGGCAGGGTCACGGCTACACCTTC
abundance: -; v_gene: TRBV5-1; j_gene: TRBJ1-1; d_gene: TRBD1; CDR3aa: CASSLELRGTEAFF; CDR3nt: TGCGCCAGCAGCTTGGAACTCAGGGGGACTGAAGCTTTCTTT
abundance: once; v_gene: TRBV7-6; j_gene: TRBJ2-7; d_gene: TRBD1; CDR3aa: CASSLDRQGAYEQYF; CDR3nt: TGTGCCAGCAGCTTAGATCGTCAGGGGGCCTACGAGCAGTACTTC
abundance: -; v_gene: TRBV7-8; j_gene: TRBJ2-7; d_gene: TRBD2; CDR3aa: CASSYGGAYEQYF; CDR3nt: TGTGCCAGCAGTTACGGGGGGGCCTACGAGCAGTACTTC
abundance: many; v_gene: TRBV12-3/TRBV12-4; j_gene: TRBJ1-5; d_gene: -; CDR3aa: CASSMTNQPQHF; CDR3nt: TGTGCCAGCAGTATGACCAATCAGCCCCAGCATTTT
abundance: -; v_gene: TRBV12-3/TRBV12-4; j_gene: TRBJ1-4; d_gene: -; CDR3aa: CASHPNGGSHEKLFF; CDR3nt: TGTGCCAGTCACCCGAACGGGGGGAGTCATGAAAAACTGTTTTTT
abundance: many; v_gene: TRBV6-1; j_gene: TRBJ2-7; d_gene: -; CDR3aa: CASSETGNGVHEQYF; CDR3nt: TGTGCCAGCAGTGAAACAGGGAATGGAGTCCACGAGCAGTACTTC
abundance: -; v_gene: TRBV19; j_gene: TRBJ2-7; d_gene: -; CDR3aa: CASSIEDNSYEQYF; CDR3nt: TGTGCCAGTAGTATCGAGGACAACTCCTACGAGCAGTACTTC
abundance: -; v_gene: TRBV29-1; j_gene: TRBJ2-3; d_gene: TRBD2; CDR3aa: CSLSGRAGDTQYF; CDR3nt: TGCAGCCTTAGCGGGAGGGCCGGAGATACGCAGTATTTT
abundance: -; v_gene: TRBV11-3; j_gene: TRBJ1-1; d_gene: -; CDR3aa: CASSLPYGAFF; CDR3nt: TGTGCCAGCAGCTTACCCTATGGAGCTTTCTTT
abundance: few; v_gene: TRBV2; j_gene: TRBJ2-5; d_gene: TRBD1; CDR3aa: CASRPGQGLETQYF; CDR3nt: TGTGCCAGCAGGCCGGGACAGGGGTTAGAGACCCAGTACTTC
abundance: -; v_gene: TRBV19; j_gene: TRBJ2-7; d_gene: TRBD1; CDR3aa: CASSTVGQGAQQYF; CDR3nt: TGTGCATCCAGTACAGTCGGACAGGGGGCACAGCAGTACTTC
abundance: many; v_gene: TRBV4-3; j_gene: TRBJ2-6; d_gene: -; CDR3aa: CASSQDRTVSGANVLTF; CDR3nt: TGCGCCAGCAGCCAAGATCGGACGGTCTCTGGGGCCAACGTCCTGACTTTC
abundance: once; v_gene: TRBV12-3/TRBV12-4; j_gene: TRBJ2-7; d_gene: TRBD2; CDR3aa: CANSLATSGPREQYF; CDR3nt: TGTGCCAACAGTTTAGCGACTAGCGGCCCTCGGGAGCAGTACTTC
abundance: many; v_gene: TRBV7-2; j_gene: TRBJ1-2; d_gene: -; CDR3aa: CASSEKGEVFYGYTF; CDR3nt: TGTGCCAGCAGCGAGAAGGGGGAGGTCTTCTATGGCTACACCTTC
abundance: -; v_gene: TRBV24-1; j_gene: TRBJ2-7; d_gene: -; CDR3aa: CATSDLQGVGREQYF; CDR3nt: TGTGCCACCAGTGATTTGCAAGGTGTGGGACGCGAGCAGTACTTC
abundance: -; v_gene: TRBV20-1; j_gene: TRBJ1-1; d_gene: -; CDR3aa: CSVGGGTEAFF; CDR3nt: TGCAGTGTTGGGGGTGGCACTGAAGCTTTCTTT
abundance: -; v_gene: TRBV19; j_gene: TRBJ2-3; d_gene: -; CDR3aa: CASSFPPGGDTQYF; CDR3nt: TGTGCCAGTAGTTTCCCACCCGGGGGAGATACGCAGTATTTT
abundance: many; v_gene: TRBV9; j_gene: TRBJ2-7; d_gene: -; CDR3aa: CASSAGSFYEQYF; CDR3nt: TGTGCCAGCAGCGCCGGGTCCTTCTACGAGCAGTACTTC
abundance: few; v_gene: TRBV18; j_gene: TRBJ2-2; d_gene: -; CDR3aa: CASSHPGRMNTGELFF; CDR3nt: TGTGCCAGCTCACATCCGGGACGGATGAACACCGGGGAGCTGTTTTTT
abundance: -; v_gene: TRBV30; j_gene: TRBJ1-1; d_gene: -; CDR3aa: CAQGLNTEAFF; CDR3nt: TGTGCCCAGGGGTTGAACACTGAAGCTTTCTTT
abundance: many; v_gene: TRBV10-3; j_gene: TRBJ2-1; d_gene: -; CDR3aa: CAISEAPTYNEQFF; CDR3nt: TGTGCCATCAGTGAGGCTCCGACCTACAATGAGCAGTTCTTC
abundance: -; v_gene: TRBV19; j_gene: TRBJ1-4; d_gene: -; CDR3aa: CASSSGLTGKLFF; CDR3nt: TGTGCCAGTAGTTCCGGACTAACTGGAAAACTGTTTTTT
abundance: -; v_gene: TRBV2; j_gene: TRBJ2-7; d_gene: TRBD2; CDR3aa: CASRTGTSGSRGAYEQYF; CDR3nt: TGTGCCAGCAGGACCGGGACTAGCGGGAGCCGGGGAGCCTACGAGCAGTACTTC
abundance: -; v_gene: TRBV10-3; j_gene: TRBJ2-7; d_gene: TRBD1; CDR3aa: CATSKQGPYEQYF; CDR3nt: TGTGCCACGAGTAAACAGGGGCCCTACGAGCAGTACTTC
abundance: -; v_gene: TRBV19; j_gene: TRBJ2-2; d_gene: -; CDR3aa: CASSIDRDPGELFF; CDR3nt: TGTGCCAGTAGTATAGATCGAGATCCCGGGGAGCTGTTTTTT
abundance: many; v_gene: TRBV7-2; j_gene: TRBJ2-3; d_gene: -; CDR3aa: CASSLVIGVGDTQYF; CDR3nt: TGTGCCAGCAGCTTAGTAATCGGGGTAGGAGATACGCAGTATTTT
abundance: -; v_gene: TRBV15; j_gene: TRBJ2-5; d_gene: TRBD1; CDR3aa: CATSLREGAQETQYF; CDR3nt: TGTGCCACCAGCCTGAGAGAGGGGGCCCAAGAGACCCAGTACTTC
abundance: many; v_gene: TRBV4-3; j_gene: TRBJ1-1; d_gene: -; CDR3aa: CASSQGEGTAFF; CDR3nt: TGCGCCAGCAGCCAAGGTGAGGGGACAGCTTTCTTT
abundance: -; v_gene: TRBV20-1; j_gene: TRBJ1-2; d_gene: TRBD1; CDR3aa: CSARPGQGNIHF; CDR3nt: TGCAGTGCCAGACCGGGACAGGGGAACATACACTTC
abundance: -; v_gene: TRBV2; j_gene: TRBJ2-3; d_gene: TRBD2; CDR3aa: CASRALAGVPDTQYF; CDR3nt: TGTGCCAGCAGGGCCCTAGCGGGAGTCCCAGATACGCAGTATTTT
abundance: -; v_gene: TRBV10-3; j_gene: TRBJ2-1; d_gene: -; CDR3aa: CASSYGPKLVEAYNEQFF; CDR3nt: TGTGCCAGCAGTTACGGGCCCAAACTAGTAGAAGCTTACAATGAGCAGTTCTTC
abundance: -; v_gene: TRBV19; j_gene: TRBJ2-1; d_gene: -; CDR3aa: CASCRSGVYNEQFF; CDR3nt: TGTGCCAGTTGTAGGTCCGGAGTCTACAATGAGCAGTTCTTC